The following is a T cell receptor (beta chain) sequence with its context. This record comes from a study of technical replicates of blood from a handful of donors. Germline CDR1 MGHDK, CDR2 SYGVNS. V dropped 3 bases and J dropped 1 base, with 6 bases sitting between them. The CDR3 spans 13 residues. TCRdb's copy holds only in-frame clones and misses some; the assay was immunoSEQ multiplex PCR. The data show almost 70,000 clones, approximately 91% seen once. Sequenced input: PBMCs. This receptor was taken from a human donor in good health. Some clones in this sample may be carry-over from other donors' samples. V is TRBV25-1 and J is TRBJ2-5; no clear D gene. CDR3 residues: CASSDRSQETQYF. In DNA, the CDR3 is TGTGCCAGCAGTGATCGCAGCCAAGAGACCCAGTACTTC.